This entry lists 6 T cell receptor beta chains sequenced from one sample in a study of blood T cell repertoires in COVID-19. Only in-frame clones appear in the TCRdb table, and some are missing; sequencing was by immunoSEQ multiplex PCR. The sample consists of 250,000 to 400,000 clones, about 91% of them appearing once. The sample consisted of peripheral blood. Every receptor here comes from a woman aged 25 to 39 with COVID-19, enrolled during active disease.

Here the CDR3 reads CASSYSEGGYGYTF. Here the CDR3 DNA reads TGTGCCAGCAGTTACTCCGAAGGCGGCTATGGCTACACCTTC. The chain is built from TRBV6-5 and TRBJ1-2; D is unresolved. Germline V lookup: CDR1 MNHEY, CDR2 SVGAGI. The CDR3 consists of 14 residues. V gave up 0 bases and J gave up 4 bases, with 9 bases separating them.

The gene calls are TRBV9 and TRBJ1-3, with 9 bases fitting TRBD1. The CDR3 spans 14 residues. With V trimmed by 4 bases and J by 3 bases, 2 bases remained unmatched. CDR1 and CDR2 from the germline V gene are SGDLS and YYNGEE. The CDR3 spells CASSKTGGGNTIYF. CDR3 bases: TGTGCCAGCAGCAAGACAGGGGGTGGAAACACCATATATTTT.

The chain carries TRBV5-1 and TRBJ2-7, with D possibly TRBD2 on 5 matching bases. Germline loops: CDR1 SGHRS, CDR2 YFSETQ. Trimming cost V 4 bases and J 6 bases, with 14 bases left between them. The CDR3 consists of 13 residues. The CDR3 DNA reads as TGCGCCAGCAGCGAGCCGCCGGCGGGCGAGCAGTACTTC. Its translation: CASSEPPAGEQYF.

V and J are TRBV19 and TRBJ1-1, with D uncertain. Germline-derived CDR1 and CDR2 are LNHDA and SQIVND (reference sequence). The CDR3 loop spans 13 amino acids. The CDR3 sequence: CACREPSNTEAFF. CDR3 in DNA: TGTGCGTGCCGGGAACCTTCGAACACTGAAGCTTTCTTT. Based on the CDR3 plus reference TRBV19 and TRBJ1-1, the full variable domain is DGGITQSPKYLFRKEGQNVTLSCEQNLNHDAMYWYRQDPGQGLRLIYYSQIVNDFQKGDIAEGYSVSREKKESFPLTVTSAQKNPTAFYLCACREPSNTEAFFGQGTRLTVV.

V gene TRBV7-9 combines with J gene TRBJ2-1; D uncertain. Germline V lookup: CDR1 SEHNR, CDR2 FQNEAQ (reference sequence). This CDR3 spans 14 amino acids. V lost 6 bases to trimming and J lost 9 bases, with 18 bases between them. The CDR3 loop reads CASSRLLGSTEQFF. CDR3 DNA: TGTGCCAGCAGTCGCCTGTTGGGTAGCACTGAGCAGTTCTTC.

The chain employs TRBV9 and TRBJ2-5; weak D call: TRBD1 (6 bases). Germline CDR1 SGDLS, CDR2 YYNGEE. The CDR3 contains 13 residues. V lost 1 base, J lost 3 bases, and 7 bases lay in between. The CDR3 here is CASSVPGEETQYF. The CDR3 coding sequence is TGTGCCAGCAGCGTACCAGGGGAAGAGACCCAGTACTTC.